This entry lists 2 T cell receptor beta chains sequenced from one sample in a study of T cells expressing NK-cell markers. TCRdb reprocessed the 5' RACE reads, with one entry per CDR3 protein and no DNA. Listed are about 260,000 distinct CDR3 sequences; around 4.2% falls within the top ten. Source material: blood T cells: a sorted CD56 or NKG2C T cell subset, CD4+ or CD8+ T cells, or bulk PBMC T cells (not recorded which). These TCRs come from a woman between 18 and 70 years old in good health.

The chain couples TRBV30 to TRBJ2-3. The germline gives CDR1 GTSNPN, CDR2 SVGIG (reference sequence). This CDR3 spans 12 amino acids. CDR3: CAWSVRSDTQYF.

The chain uses TRBV20-1 and TRBJ2-2; the D gene TCRdb calls, TRBD1, cannot be checked with no DNA. CDR3 length equals 12 residues. Germline V gives CDR1 DFQATT, CDR2 SNEGSKA (reference sequence). CDR3 protein: CSATRTTGELFF.